The 15 T cell receptor beta chains below were found in one sample sequenced in a study of Graves' ophthalmopathy and Graves' hyperthyroidism. Amplification of TCR beta CDR3 regions used RNA transcripts. HTBI primers were employed in first-round RT-PCR, then a second-round multiplex PCR followed. Each CDR3 protein gets one entry after TCRdb re-called the multiplex PCR reads with MiXCR. Of over 500,000 distinct CDR3 sequences listed, 22% are singletons. Source material: peripheral blood. These receptors all stem from a woman in her late teens or twenties with stable Graves' hyperthyroidism. Some clones in this sample may be carry-over from other donors' samples.

Many counts were recorded for this clonotype. Germline is not matched at one junction end, which may reflect a read error. The chain uses TRBV20-1 and TRBJ2-5; 11 bases are a match to TRBD2. Germline V lookup: CDR1 DFQATT, CDR2 SNEGSKA (reference sequence). The CDR3 runs to 14 residues. The DNA for the CDR3 is TGCAGTGTTAGACTAGCGGGGAGCCAAGAGACCCAGTACTTC. Residues: CSVRLAGSQETQYF.

This clonotype has at least ten counts. This chain links TRBV13 with TRBJ2-5, with 8 nucleotides matching TRBD1. Germline trimming cut 5 bases from V and 6 bases from J; bases unmatched to any gene: 8. Per the germline V gene, CDR1 is PRHDT and CDR2 is FYEKMQ (reference sequence). The CDR3 contains 14 residues. The CDR3 bases are TGTGCCAGCAGCCCCCGGACAGGGTTGAAGACCCAGTACTTC. It codes for CASSPRTGLKTQYF. Full variable domain (rest looked up from reference TRBV13 and TRBJ2-5): AAGVIQSPRHLIKEKRETATLKCYPIPRHDTVYWYQQGPGQDPQFLISFYEKMQSDKGSIPDRFSAQQFSDYHSELNMSSLELGDSALYFCASSPRTGLKTQYFGPGTRLLVL.

This clonotype has at least ten counts. This rearrangement joins TRBV2 to TRBJ1-2, with 7 bases identical to TRBD1. This CDR3 has 13 amino acids. V shed 6 bases and J 8 bases; nucleotides not matched to a gene: 9. Per the germline V gene, CDR1 is SNHLY and CDR2 is FYNNEI. CDR3 nucleotides: TGTGCCAGCAGACGGAGCACAGGGGAAGGCTACACCTTC. Its translation is CASRRSTGEGYTF.

This clonotype was observed many times. V and J are TRBV30 and TRBJ1-5; D remains unclear. The CDR3 length is 12 residues. In germline, CDR1 is GTSNPN, CDR2 SVGIG (reference sequence). V lost 4 bases and J 3 bases, leaving 7 bases between the germline ends. The CDR3 DNA follows: TGTGCCTGGAATAATGACAATCAGCCCCAGCATTTT. Translating it yields CAWNNDNQPQHF.

The table lists this clonotype with many counts. V usage is TRBV12-3 or TRBV12-4 and J usage is TRBJ1-5; TRBD1 might be the D (5 bases). V dropped 6 bases and J dropped 0 bases, with 15 bases sitting between them. CDR3 length: 16 residues. DNA of the CDR3: TGTGCCAGCAGAACGACAGCCTTAGATAGCAATCAGCCCCAGCATTTT. Protein: CASRTTALDSNQPQHF.

This clonotype was detected ten times or more. Mismatch with germline at one junction end may stem from a read error. The CDR3 is CASNQGLAGETQYF. The CDR3 DNA sequence: TGTGCCAGCAACCAAGGACTAGCGGGGGAGACCCAGTACTTC. The chain couples TRBV3-1 to TRBJ2-5; 12 nucleotides align to TRBD2. This CDR3 has 14 residues. The germline V gene encodes CDR1 LGHDT and CDR2 YNNKEL (reference sequence).

This rearrangement joins TRBV7-3 to TRBJ2-2; D uncertain. Germline CDR1 and CDR2: SGHTA and FQGTGA. The CDR3 consists of 13 residues. V was cut by 2 bases and J by 3 bases, with 4 bases left in between. CDR3 in amino acids: CASSLSHTGELFF. The CDR3 DNA reads TGTGCCAGCAGCTTATCGCACACCGGGGAGCTGTTTTTT.

The rearrangement links TRBV29-1 to TRBJ2-7, with D hard to call. CDR1 is SQVTM and CDR2 is ANQGSEA in the germline V gene. Between the trimmed V and J ends, which lost 8 bases and 5 bases, there was a span of 7 bases. The length of the CDR3 is 9 residues. CDR3 sequence (DNA): TGCAGCCCCCACGACGAGCAGTACTTC. It encodes CSPHDEQYF.

This clonotype was found many times. This sequence joins TRBV20-1 and TRBJ1-5; 9 positions agree with TRBD1. The CDR3 loop spans 16 amino acids. The trim removed 3 bases at V and 3 bases at J, leaving 9 bases unmatched. Per the germline V gene, CDR1 is DFQATT and CDR2 is SNEGSKA (reference sequence). DNA of the CDR3: TGCAGTGCTAGTGGTTTAGGGACAGGGCCCAATCAGCCCCAGCATTTT. Protein: CSASGLGTGPNQPQHF.

Ten or more counts support this clonotype. Being one base from a much bigger clone, this may be a read error. The final CDR3 position lacks the conserved phenylalanine or tryptophan, pointing to a likely read error. CDR3 region: CASRVGTAYGYTL. The CDR3 nucleotides are TGTGCCAGCAGGGTCGGGACGGCCTATGGCTACACCCTC. This chain joins TRBV2 and TRBJ1-2; tentatively, D is TRBD1 (5 bases). With 6 bases removed from V and 4 bases from J, the gap between germline ends came to 12 bases. Germline V lookup: CDR1 SNHLY, CDR2 FYNNEI. CDR3 size: 13 residues.

This clonotype appeared a few times. The chain couples TRBV20-1 to TRBJ2-7, with no clear D. The CDR3 runs 15 residues. V lost 1 base, J lost 2 bases, and 15 bases lay in between. Per the germline V gene, CDR1 is DFQATT and CDR2 is SNEGSKA (reference sequence). CDR3 loop: CSARVQEMGTYEQYF. The CDR3 DNA reads as TGCAGTGCTAGAGTTCAGGAAATGGGCACCTACGAGCAGTACTTC.

This clonotype was counted at least ten times. The rearrangement uses TRBV5-6 and TRBJ2-5, with D perhaps TRBD2 (5 bases). CDR3 length: 14 residues. The germline V gene encodes CDR1 SGHDT and CDR2 YYEEEE. The V end lost 4 bases, the J end lost 5 bases, and 15 bases lay between the germline ends. CDR3 coding DNA: TGTGCCAGCAGCGGACTCCCGGATAGGGAGACCCAGTACTTC. Its protein product is CASSGLPDRETQYF.

This chain connects TRBV6-5 to TRBJ1-2, with 10 bases aligning to TRBD1. V shed 2 bases and J 4 bases; nucleotides not matched to a gene: 4. The V gene's germline CDR1 is MNHEY and CDR2 SVGAGI. The CDR3 has 15 amino acids. The CDR3 is CASSYGQGVFYGYTF. The CDR3 bases are TGTGCCAGCAGTTACGGACAGGGGGTGTTCTATGGCTACACCTTC.

The chain joins TRBV3-1 to TRBJ2-1; 10 nucleotides match TRBD2. Germline CDR1 and CDR2: LGHDT and YNNKEL (reference sequence). With V trimmed by 0 bases and J by 10 bases, 9 bases remained unmatched. The CDR3 is 16 amino acids. The DNA of the CDR3 is TGTGCCAGCAGCCAAGATCTGGCCAGCGGGGGGGCCGAGCAGTTCTTC. The encoded protein is CASSQDLASGGAEQFF.

The chain links TRBV27 to TRBJ2-7; TRBD2 matches at 12 bases. Trimming removed 5 bases from V and 3 bases from J; junction bases left unmatched: 8. CDR3 length equals 16 residues. The germline gives CDR1 MNHEY, CDR2 SMNVEV (reference sequence). The CDR3 region is CASSISRTSGNYEQYV. CDR3 in DNA: TGTGCCAGCAGTATCTCCAGGACTAGCGGGAACTACGAGCAGTACGTC.